This section outlines one T cell receptor (beta chain) sequence together with its context. The record originates from a study of blood T cell repertoires in COVID-19. Assay: immunoSEQ multiplex PCR; the TCRdb copy retains only in-frame clones and omits some. The sample has over 45,000 clones, roughly 83% seen once. Sequences were obtained from peripheral blood. This clonotype was obtained from a man in his 70s with acute or convalescent COVID-19.

The CDR3 nucleotides are TGTGCCAGCAGACAAGACAGGGACTATGGCTACACCTTC. Translating gives CASRQDRDYGYTF. The rearrangement links TRBV7-9 to TRBJ1-2; 7 nucleotides match TRBD1. Per the germline V gene, CDR1 is SEHNR and CDR2 is FQNEAQ (reference sequence). The J segment lost 3 bases and the V segment lost 6 bases, leaving 4 bases of the junction unmatched. The CDR3 has 13 amino acids.